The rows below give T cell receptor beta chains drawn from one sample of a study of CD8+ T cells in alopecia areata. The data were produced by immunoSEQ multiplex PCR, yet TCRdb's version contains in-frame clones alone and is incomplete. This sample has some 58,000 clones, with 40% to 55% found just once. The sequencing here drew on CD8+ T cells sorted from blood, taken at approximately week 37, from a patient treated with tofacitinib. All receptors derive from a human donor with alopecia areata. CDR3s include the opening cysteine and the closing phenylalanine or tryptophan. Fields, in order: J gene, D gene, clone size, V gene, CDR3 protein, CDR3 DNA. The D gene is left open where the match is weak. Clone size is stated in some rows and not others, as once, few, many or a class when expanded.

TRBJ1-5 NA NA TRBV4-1 CASSQGQGPGSNQPQHF TGCGCCAGCAGCCAGGGCCAGGGGCCCGGTAGCAATCAGCCCCAGCATTTT
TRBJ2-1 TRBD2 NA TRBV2 CASSENSGSSYNEQFF TGTGCCAGCAGTGAAAATAGCGGGAGCTCCTACAATGAGCAGTTCTTC
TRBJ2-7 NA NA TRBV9 CASSAGPEAQTPYDEQYF TGTGCCAGCAGCGCCGGCCCCGAGGCCCAAACCCCATATGACGAGCAGTACTTC
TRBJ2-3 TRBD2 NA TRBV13 CASSSSGLAGLTDTQYF TGTGCCAGCAGCTCTTCGGGACTAGCGGGGCTCACAGATACGCAGTATTTT
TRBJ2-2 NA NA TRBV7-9 CATQWEGAAGELFF TGTGCCACCCAGTGGGAGGGGGCTGCCGGGGAGCTGTTTTTT
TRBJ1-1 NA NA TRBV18 CASSPPAPNTEAFF TGTGCCAGCTCACCTCCCGCCCCGAACACTGAAGCTTTCTTT
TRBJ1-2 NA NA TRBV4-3 CASSQEVPNQDGYTF TGCGCCAGCAGCCAAGAGGTGCCAAACCAGGATGGCTACACCTTC
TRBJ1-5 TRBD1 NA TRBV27 CASSWTGGTNQPQHF TGTGCCAGCAGTTGGACAGGGGGGACCAATCAGCCCCAGCATTTT
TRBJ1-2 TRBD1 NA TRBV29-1 CSVEGTGVAYGYTF TGCAGCGTCGAAGGGACAGGGGTTGCCTATGGCTACACCTTC
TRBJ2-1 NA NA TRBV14 CASSQVLTEQFF TGTGCCAGCAGCCAAGTGCTTACCGAGCAGTTCTTC
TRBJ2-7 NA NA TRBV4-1 CASSQETLASYEQYF TGCGCCAGCAGCCAAGAGACTCTGGCCTCCTACGAGCAGTACTTC
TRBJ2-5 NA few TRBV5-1 CASPRETQYF TGCGCCAGCCCTCGGGAGACCCAGTACTTC
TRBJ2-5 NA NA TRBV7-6 CASSLLSQETQYF TGTGCCAGCAGCTTACTATCCCAAGAGACCCAGTACTTC
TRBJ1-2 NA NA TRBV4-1 CASSQGRTAPYGYTF TGCGCCAGCAGCCAGGGGAGGACGGCGCCCTATGGCTACACCTTC
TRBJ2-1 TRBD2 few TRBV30 CAWNPGGVYNEQFF TGTGCCTGGAATCCGGGAGGCGTCTACAATGAGCAGTTCTTC
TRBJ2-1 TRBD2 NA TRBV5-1 CASSLPTEREGGEQFF TGCGCCAGCAGCTTGCCTACTGAGCGGGAGGGCGGTGAGCAGTTCTTC
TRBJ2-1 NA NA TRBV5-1 CASKKRTAYNEQFF TGCGCCAGCAAGAAGAGAACAGCCTACAATGAGCAGTTCTTC
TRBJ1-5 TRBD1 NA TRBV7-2 CASSLRQGFQPQHF TGTGCCAGCAGCTTACGACAGGGGTTTCAGCCCCAGCATTTT
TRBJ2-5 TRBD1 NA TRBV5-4 CASSFDREETQYF TGTGCCAGCAGCTTTGACAGGGAAGAGACCCAGTACTTC
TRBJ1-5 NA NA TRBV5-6 CASSAGGRGPQHF TGTGCCAGCAGCGCCGGGGGGCGAGGGCCCCAGCATTTT